The 20 T cell receptor beta chains in this list originate from one sample, sequenced in a study of cytomegalovirus exposure and HLA in healthy donors. PCR employed 60 Vbeta and 13 Jbeta primers. The method was immunoSEQ multiplex PCR; TCRdb's version includes in-frame clones alone and lacks a portion of them. Of 120,000 to 150,000 clones listed, around 85% were seen once; the top ten hold under 3.5%. Sequencing used PBMCs. Every receptor here comes from a woman aged 25 to 45 in good health and CMV-seronegative.

This clone appeared a single time. This chain joins TRBV20-1 and TRBJ2-7, with a possible D match to TRBD1 (6 bases). Trimming removed 6 bases at V and 3 bases at J, with 9 bases between. The CDR3 runs to 11 residues. Germline CDR1 DFQATT, CDR2 SNEGSKA (reference sequence). The CDR3 sequence is CSADSFYEQYF. The CDR3 DNA sequence: TGCAGTGCGGACAGCTTCTACGAGCAGTACTTC.

This clone was observed once. The V gene is TRBV27, the J gene TRBJ1-1; D remains unclear. V was shortened by 1 base and J by 1 base, with 4 bases between the two germline ends. CDR3 length: 13 residues. Germline lookup yields CDR1 MNHEY and CDR2 SMNVEV (reference sequence). The chain's CDR3 is CASSLYGNTEAFF. In DNA form, the CDR3 reads TGTGCCAGCAGTTTATACGGGAACACTGAAGCTTTCTTT.

This chain uses TRBV5-1 with TRBJ1-5; D is unresolved. The germline V gene has CDR1 SGHRS and CDR2 YFSETQ. The germline V and J ends were trimmed by 0 bases and 5 bases, with 9 bases remaining between them. This CDR3 has 14 amino acids. The CDR3 DNA follows: TGCGCCAGCAGCTTGGCCGAGGGAGATCAGCCCCAGCATTTT. Protein product: CASSLAEGDQPQHF.

As concerns this clone: The sample contains more than one DNA sequence encoding this CDR3. V is TRBV19 and J is TRBJ2-7, with 7 nucleotides matching TRBD1. This CDR3 is 14 amino acids long. Trimming removed 1 base from V and 4 bases from J; junction bases left unmatched: 4. Germline V gene data show CDR1 as LNHDA and CDR2 as SQIVND (reference sequence). CDR3 residues: CASSIARDSYEQYF. The CDR3 coding sequence is TGTGCCAGTAGTATAGCTCGGGACAGTTACGAGCAGTACTTC.

V usage is TRBV5-4 and J usage is TRBJ2-3, with 8 bases identical to TRBD2. After removal of 2 bases from V and 4 bases from J, the junction contained 6 bases not matched to a gene. Per germline, CDR1 SGHNT and CDR2 YYREEE (reference sequence). The CDR3 totals 15 residues. This chain's CDR3 is CASSLPGRGADTQYF. The CDR3 DNA reads TGTGCCAGCAGCTTACCCGGGAGGGGGGCAGATACGCAGTATTTT.

V and J are TRBV7-9 and TRBJ1-2; no reliable D call. This CDR3 is built from 13 residues. V was shortened by 7 bases and J by 4 bases, with 13 bases between the two germline ends. The germline CDR1 and CDR2 sequences are SEHNR and FQNEAQ (reference sequence). The CDR3 DNA sequence: TGTGCCAGCAAAACAGACACGTTCTATGGCTACACCTTC. Its protein is CASKTDTFYGYTF.

V usage is TRBV6-1 and J usage is TRBJ1-4, with TRBD1 matching over 7 bases. The trim removed 5 bases at V and 7 bases at J, leaving 7 bases unmatched. CDR3 length equals 14 residues. The germline gives CDR1 MNHNS, CDR2 SASEGT. In nucleotides, the CDR3 is TGTGCCAGCAGTCCAGAGGGGGCGGGTGAAAAACTGTTTTTT. It translates to CASSPEGAGEKLFF.

The rearrangement links TRBV7-7 to TRBJ2-2, with 7 bases fitting TRBD2. The length of the CDR3 is 14 residues. J was trimmed by 4 bases and V by 7 bases; bases with no gene match: 6. CDR1 and CDR2 (germline): SSHAT, FNYEAQ (reference sequence). In nucleotides, the CDR3 is TGTGCCAGCACCCCGACGGGGGGCACCGGGGAGCTGTTTTTT. Translating gives CASTPTGGTGELFF.

The chain has TRBV9 and TRBJ2-7; D might be TRBD2 (6 bases). This CDR3 region has 14 residues. Trimming stripped 4 bases from V and 0 bases from J, with 11 bases between. Germline-derived CDR1 and CDR2 are SGDLS and YYNGEE. For the CDR3, the DNA is TGTGCCAGCAGCCCAACGGGGGTCTCCTACGAGCAGTACTTC. Its protein product is CASSPTGVSYEQYF.

In DNA form, the CDR3 reads TGTGCCAGTGGGACTAGGGGTGAGCAGTTCTTC. Residues: CASGTRGEQFF. The chain joins TRBV19 to TRBJ2-1; 8 nucleotides match TRBD2. Per germline, CDR1 LNHDA and CDR2 SQIVND (reference sequence). The CDR3 extends over 11 amino acids. The V gene end was trimmed by 8 bases and the J gene end by 9 bases; junction bases not matched to a gene: 3.

This clone was counted once. The chain couples TRBV5-1 to TRBJ2-2; D may be TRBD2 (6 bases). From germline, CDR1 is SGHRS and CDR2 YFSETQ. The V gene lost 6 bases and the J gene lost 6 bases, with 15 bases spanning the gap. The CDR3 has 14 residues. CDR3 loop: CASKAMGGAGELFF. In nucleotides, the CDR3 is TGCGCCAGCAAAGCAATGGGAGGAGCCGGGGAGCTGTTTTTT.

There are a few counts of this clone. The rearrangement uses TRBV13 and TRBJ1-1, with D tentatively TRBD1 (6 bases). Deletions cut 2 bases from V and 4 bases from J, with 17 bases between. Per germline, CDR1 PRHDT and CDR2 FYEKMQ (reference sequence). CDR3 size: 16 residues. CDR3 sequence (DNA): TGTGCCAGCAGCTTACAATATCAGGGGATTGGCACTGAAGCTTTCTTT. Residues: CASSLQYQGIGTEAFF.

The genes are TRBV6-1 and TRBJ2-3; D is undetermined. Germline CDR1 and CDR2: MNHNS and SASEGT. The CDR3 spans 14 residues. V lost 4 bases to trimming and J lost 0 bases, with 8 bases between them. CDR3 in DNA: TGTGCCAGCAGTGTCTTGACTAGCACAGATACGCAGTATTTT. It yields the protein CASSVLTSTDTQYF.

This chain uses TRBV5-1 with TRBJ2-3; 9 bases align to TRBD1. This CDR3 comprises 17 residues. Germline assignment: CDR1 SGHRS and CDR2 YFSETQ. V shed 4 bases, J shed 3 bases, and the junction held 12 bases outside the gene matches. The CDR3 region is CASSRTWTGDDTDTQYF. The CDR3 DNA sequence: TGCGCCAGCAGCAGAACCTGGACAGGGGATGATACAGATACGCAGTATTTT.

The V and J genes are TRBV4-1 and TRBJ1-1; D perhaps matches TRBD1 (5 bases). The ends were cut back, 2 bases at V and 0 bases at J, with 13 bases in the middle. This CDR3 has 16 amino acids. CDR1 is MGHRA, CDR2 YSYEKL, per germline. Here the CDR3 reads CASSQNRRIMNTEAFF. In nucleotides, the CDR3 is TGCGCCAGCAGCCAAAACAGGAGAATCATGAACACTGAAGCTTTCTTT.

This clone appeared a single time. J is TRBJ2-7 and V is TRBV2; D gene ambiguous. Germline V lookup: CDR1 SNHLY, CDR2 FYNNEI. Between the trimmed V and J ends, which lost 4 bases and 0 bases, there was a span of 13 bases. The CDR3 has 15 residues. In nucleotides, the CDR3 is TGTGCCAGCAGTGGAACCCAGGCCACCTCCTACGAGCAGTACTTC. Residues: CASSGTQATSYEQYF.

The chain combines TRBV11-3 with TRBJ1-1; D is unresolved. There are 14 residues in the CDR3. The V gene's germline CDR1 is SGHNT and CDR2 YENEEA. Trimming stripped 2 bases from V and 4 bases from J, with 11 bases between. The CDR3 nucleotides are TGTGCCAGCAGCTTAAGTTCAGAGGGCACTGAAGCTTTCTTT. Translating gives CASSLSSEGTEAFF.

The chain employs TRBV10-2 and TRBJ1-1; 11 bases are a match to TRBD1. The germline V gene has CDR1 WSHSY and CDR2 SAAADI. The CDR3 sequence is 17 residues long. J was trimmed by 3 bases and V by 4 bases; bases with no gene match: 10. The CDR3 here is CASSGPGTGGLDTEAFF. The CDR3 nucleotides are TGCGCCAGCAGTGGGCCGGGGACAGGGGGATTGGACACTGAAGCTTTCTTT.

V usage is TRBV5-1 and J usage is TRBJ2-1; D unclear. Germline V CDR1 and CDR2: SGHRS, YFSETQ. Trimming shortened V by 4 bases and J by 6 bases, and 17 bases separated the two germline ends. The CDR3 loop spans 15 amino acids. The CDR3 nucleotides read TGCGCCAGCAGCGAACGGAACCCCTGGAGCAATGAGCAGTTCTTC. The encoded protein is CASSERNPWSNEQFF.

The chain carries TRBV30 and TRBJ2-3; the match to TRBD2 covers 10 bases. The germline gives CDR1 GTSNPN, CDR2 SVGIG (reference sequence). This CDR3 comprises 16 residues. V shed 0 bases and J 4 bases; nucleotides not matched to a gene: 7. Written as DNA, the CDR3 is TGTGCCTGGAGTGTTGAGCGGGGGGGTTTTGCAGATACGCAGTATTTT. It specifies CAWSVERGGFADTQYF. The entire variable domain, with the rest obtained from reference TRBV30 and TRBJ2-3, is as follows: SQTIHQWPATLVQPVGSPLSLECTVEGTSNPNLYWYRQAAGRGLQLLFYSVGIGQISSEVPQNLSASRPQDRQFILSSKKLLLSDSGFYLCAWSVERGGFADTQYFGPGTRLTVL.